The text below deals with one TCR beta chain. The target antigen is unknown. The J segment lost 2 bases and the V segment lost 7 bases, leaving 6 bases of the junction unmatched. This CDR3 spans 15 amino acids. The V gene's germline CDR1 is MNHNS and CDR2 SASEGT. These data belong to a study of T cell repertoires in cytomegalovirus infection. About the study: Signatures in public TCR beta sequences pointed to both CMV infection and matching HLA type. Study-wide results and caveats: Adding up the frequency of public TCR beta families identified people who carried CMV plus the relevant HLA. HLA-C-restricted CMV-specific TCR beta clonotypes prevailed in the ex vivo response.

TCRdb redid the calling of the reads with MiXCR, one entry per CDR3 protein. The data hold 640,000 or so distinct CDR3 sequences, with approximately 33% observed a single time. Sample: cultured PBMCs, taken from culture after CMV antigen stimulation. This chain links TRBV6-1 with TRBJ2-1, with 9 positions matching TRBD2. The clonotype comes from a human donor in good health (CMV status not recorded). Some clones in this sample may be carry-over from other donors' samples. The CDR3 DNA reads TGTGCCAGCACGATTTCTAGCGGGGCCTACAATGAGCAGTTCTTC. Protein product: CASTISSGAYNEQFF.